This T cell receptor beta chain comes out of a study of blood T cell repertoires in COVID-19. At the level of the study: Acute-phase and convalescent COVID-19 samples originated in the United States, Italy and Spain. Sample material is recorded as cDNA or gDNA derived from T cells, B-cell-depleted T cells, or PBMCs.

J gave up 12 bases and V 1 base, and 11 bases lay outside the gene matches. The CDR3 is made up of 15 amino acids. Germline V gene data show CDR1 as SGHTA and CDR2 as FQGNSA. In the original workflow: Reference gene primer amplification gave estimated nucleated cell counts. The protocol was immunoSEQ multiplex PCR, while the TCRdb copy is restricted to in-frame clones and leaves out a portion. Clone size and V and J calls were adopted from that table, with D and trimming inferred from the DNA. Here the sample spans under 300,000 clones, under 85% being singletons. This receptor was identified in a man under 40 who had recovered from COVID-19. J is TRBJ2-3 and V is TRBV7-2; 9 nucleotides match TRBD2. Sequencing was done on a sample of peripheral blood. The CDR3 nucleotides are TGTGCCAGCAGCTTAGATGCTAGCGGGGAAGGGCCCCAGTATTTT. This encodes CASSLDASGEGPQYF.